This T cell receptor (beta chain) was sequenced for a study of blood T cell repertoires in COVID-19. This CDR3 contains 11 residues. CDR1 and CDR2 (germline): SGDLS, YYNGEE. V lost 4 bases and J 7 bases, leaving 8 bases between the germline ends. This clone was counted once. Assignment of participants to cohorts was predicated upon participant-reported clinical history. TCRdb's table, derived via immunoSEQ multiplex PCR, lists solely in-frame clones and lacks some. Among 300,000 to 400,000 clones listed, less than 90% were seen once. The specimen sequenced was PBMCs or T cells enriched from blood (not recorded which). This clonotype was obtained from a woman in her 30s who had recovered from COVID-19. The chain employs TRBV9 and TRBJ1-2; D call uncertain. This chain's CDR3 is CASSPHAGYTF. In DNA form, the CDR3 reads TGTGCCAGCAGCCCACACGCTGGCTACACCTTC.